One sample yielded the 20 T cell receptor beta chains listed below, sequenced in a study of cytomegalovirus exposure and HLA in healthy donors. TCRdb's table, derived via immunoSEQ multiplex PCR, lists solely in-frame clones and lacks some. The table records about 200,000 clones, less than 90% of them present only once. Sequenced sample: PBMCs. These receptors were collected from a woman aged 18-30 years in good health and CMV-seronegative.

This chain uses TRBV27 with TRBJ2-3; possible D gene TRBD2, 6 bases. The CDR3 length is 15 residues. V lost 5 bases and J lost 1, with 13 bases in between. Germline lookup yields CDR1 MNHEY and CDR2 SMNVEV (reference sequence). CDR3 sequence: CASSHPGVGTDTQYF. For the CDR3, the DNA is TGTGCCAGCAGTCATCCGGGGGTGGGCACAGATACGCAGTATTTT.

V usage is TRBV18 and J usage is TRBJ1-6; 7 bases are a match to TRBD1. Germline V gives CDR1 KGHSH, CDR2 LQKENI. V shed 4 bases, J shed 7 bases, and the junction held 4 bases outside the gene matches. The CDR3 consists of 14 residues. CDR3 sequence: CASSQTGANSPLHF. The DNA of the CDR3 is TGTGCCAGCTCACAAACAGGGGCGAATTCACCCCTCCACTTT.

The chain joins TRBV4-1 to TRBJ1-2; 8 nucleotides match TRBD1. Trimming took 4 bases from V and 6 from J; bases not matched to a gene: 7. The CDR3 sequence is 14 residues long. Germline CDR1 reads MGHRA; CDR2 reads YSYEKL. The CDR3 region is CASSLQDRVDGYTF. As DNA, the CDR3 is TGCGCCAGCAGCCTTCAGGACAGGGTTGATGGCTACACCTTC.

The table lists this clone with a few counts. The V gene is TRBV11-3, the J gene TRBJ1-3; 8 bases map to TRBD1. The CDR3 is 17 residues long. Trimming took 4 bases from V and 0 from J; bases not matched to a gene: 8. Germline V gene data show CDR1 as SGHNT and CDR2 as YENEEA. The DNA for the CDR3 is TGTGCCAGCAGCTCCGCGACAGGGGTCTGCTCTGGAAACACCATATATTTT. Translated: CASSSATGVCSGNTIYF.

The gene calls are TRBV5-1 and TRBJ1-2, with D possibly TRBD1 on 6 matching bases. Germline V gene data show CDR1 as SGHRS and CDR2 as YFSETQ. V was cut by 1 base and J by 4 bases, with 8 bases left in between. CDR3 length: 13 residues. The CDR3 region has the DNA TGCGCCAGCAGCTTGACAGGGTTCTATGGCTACACCTTC. Translation: CASSLTGFYGYTF.

The gene calls are TRBV7-9 and TRBJ1-2; D is possibly TRBD1 (5 bases). CDR3 size: 16 residues. The V end was cut by 5 bases, the J end by 6 bases, with 22 bases between. Germline values: CDR1 SEHNR, CDR2 FQNEAQ (reference sequence). In nucleotides, the CDR3 is TGTGCCAGCAGCCCCAGAAAGAAAAGCCGGGGGGATGGCTACACCTTC. This codes for CASSPRKKSRGDGYTF.

This clone was found once. The CDR3 coding sequence is TGCAGCGCCTCGTTAGGACAGGTATATGAGCAGTACTTC. Its translation: CSASLGQVYEQYF. The chain carries TRBV29-1 and TRBJ2-7; 7 bases match TRBD1. Germline values: CDR1 SQVTM, CDR2 ANQGSEA. The V gene end was trimmed by 7 bases and the J gene end by 7 bases; junction bases not matched to a gene: 13. The CDR3 is made up of 13 amino acids.

The V call is TRBV5-1, the J call TRBJ1-2; TRBD1 aligns across 7 bases. The ends lost 2 bases at V and 4 bases at J; junction bases unmatched: 5. The V gene's germline CDR1 is SGHRS and CDR2 YFSETQ. This CDR3 region has 14 residues. Written as DNA, the CDR3 is TGCGCCAGCAGCTTCGACAGGGAGGGCTATGGCTACACCTTC. Translated, it gives CASSFDREGYGYTF.

This chain joins TRBV30 and TRBJ2-7; a weak D match, TRBD2 (6 bases). The length of the CDR3 is 14 residues. Germline CDR1 reads GTSNPN; CDR2 reads SVGIG (reference sequence). V lost 4 bases, J lost 5 bases, and 18 bases lay in between. The CDR3 here is CAWTRGVYSNEQYF. DNA of the CDR3: TGTGCCTGGACTCGCGGGGTATATTCCAACGAGCAGTACTTC.

The chain joins TRBV5-6 to TRBJ1-2; 8 bases line up with TRBD1. Germline CDR1 and CDR2: SGHDT and YYEEEE. J was trimmed by 8 bases and V by 0 bases; bases with no gene match: 3. The CDR3 loop spans 13 amino acids. DNA for the CDR3: TGTGCCAGCAGCTTGGCGACAGGGGCCGGCTACACCTTC. Its translation is CASSLATGAGYTF.

DNA of the CDR3: TGTGCCAGCAGCCCCCGACAGGGGGAAAAGTATGTTACGCAGTATTTT. The encoded protein is CASSPRQGEKYVTQYF. The rearrangement uses TRBV9 and TRBJ2-3, with 9 bases fitting TRBD1. V dropped 4 bases and J dropped 8; count of bases not matched to a gene: 14. CDR1 is SGDLS, CDR2 YYNGEE, per germline. This CDR3 spans 16 amino acids.

This clone appeared once. V usage is TRBV27 and J usage is TRBJ2-5; 7 nucleotides line up with TRBD1. CDR1 is MNHEY, CDR2 SMNVEV, per germline (reference sequence). This CDR3 comprises 14 residues. The ends lost 3 bases at V and 5 bases at J; junction bases unmatched: 6. The CDR3 nucleotides are TGTGCCAGCAGTTTTACAGGGGAAGGGGAGACCCAGTACTTC. Translation gives CASSFTGEGETQYF.

The rearrangement links TRBV7-9 to TRBJ2-7, with a tentative D call TRBD2 (6 bases). The CDR3 loop spans 14 amino acids. With 4 bases removed from V and 2 bases from J, the gap between germline ends came to 12 bases. CDR1 is SEHNR and CDR2 is FQNEAQ in the germline V gene (reference sequence). The CDR3 region has the DNA TGTGCCAGCAGCTCAGCAGGGAGGACCTACGAGCAGTACTTC. Translation: CASSSAGRTYEQYF.

This clone appeared once. The V and J genes are TRBV15 and TRBJ2-2; 9 bases are a match to TRBD2. From germline, CDR1 is LNHNV and CDR2 YYDKDF (reference sequence). V shed 0 bases, J shed 6 bases, and the junction held 2 bases outside the gene matches. The CDR3 covers 15 residues. CDR3 region: CATSREGGGAGELFF. In DNA, the CDR3 is TGTGCCACCAGCAGAGAAGGCGGGGGGGCCGGGGAGCTGTTTTTT.

A single count supports this clone. The rearrangement links TRBV5-1 to TRBJ1-1; no firm D call. Germline loops: CDR1 SGHRS, CDR2 YFSETQ. There are 15 residues in the CDR3. Trimming shortened V by 0 bases and J by 3 bases, and 12 bases separated the two germline ends. The CDR3 spells CASSLGQSRHTEAFF. CDR3 coding DNA: TGCGCCAGCAGCTTGGGACAATCCCGGCACACTGAAGCTTTCTTT. Using reference TRBV5-1 and TRBJ1-1 for the parts outside the CDR3, the full variable domain is KAGVTQTPRYLIKTRGQQVTLSCSPISGHRSVSWYQQTPGQGLQFLFEYFSETQRNKGNFPGRFSGRQFSNSRSEMNVSTLELGDSALYLCASSLGQSRHTEAFFGQGTRLTVV.

The chain is built from TRBV11-1 and TRBJ2-2; D is unresolved. From germline, CDR1 is SGHAT and CDR2 FQDESV (reference sequence). This CDR3 spans 14 amino acids. Trimming left V 4 bases short and J 3 bases short, with 9 bases between. As DNA, the CDR3 is TGTGCCAGCAGCTCCCCGCGTTACACCGGGGAGCTGTTTTTT. Protein sequence: CASSSPRYTGELFF.

The V and J genes are TRBV2 and TRBJ2-1; no reliable D call. Germline CDR1 is SNHLY and CDR2 is FYNNEI. The CDR3 totals 13 residues. V shed 6 bases and J shed 1 base, with 7 bases lying between them. In DNA form, the CDR3 reads TGTGCCAGCAGCCAGGTGTCCTACAATGAGCAGTTCTTC. Its translation is CASSQVSYNEQFF.

The chain links TRBV5-1 to TRBJ2-2; D is unresolved. Germline lookup yields CDR1 SGHRS and CDR2 YFSETQ. This CDR3 contains 15 residues. Trimming pared 4 bases from V and 0 bases from J, leaving 10 bases between. In DNA, the CDR3 is TGCGCCAGCAGCGGGTCTCTCGCGAACACCGGGGAGCTGTTTTTT. This gives the protein CASSGSLANTGELFF.

The rearrangement uses TRBV5-6 and TRBJ2-6, with no clear D. Trimming shortened V by 2 bases and J by 2 bases, and 5 bases separated the two germline ends. Per germline, CDR1 SGHDT and CDR2 YYEEEE. This CDR3 is built from 14 residues. The CDR3 region is CASSLGPGANVLTF. The CDR3, as DNA: TGTGCCAGCAGCTTAGGGCCTGGGGCCAACGTCCTGACTTTC.

This clone was detected only once. The chain is built from TRBV6-5 and TRBJ2-7; 9 nucleotides match TRBD2. Per the germline V gene, CDR1 is MNHEY and CDR2 is SVGAGI. The CDR3 extends over 14 amino acids. With V trimmed by 0 bases and J by 7 bases, 4 bases remained unmatched. The CDR3 is CASSYSGLAREQYF. For the CDR3, the DNA is TGTGCCAGCAGTTACTCGGGACTAGCTCGAGAGCAGTACTTC.